The rows below give T cell receptor beta chains drawn from one sample of a study of molecular identifiers for immune sequencing clone quantification. TCRdb re-analysed the PCR reads in MiXCR, keeping a single row per CDR3 protein. In the table there are around 480,000 distinct CDR3 sequences, about 20% of which are singletons. Sequenced: naive CD8+ T cells from blood, with Jurkat cell RNA spiked in. The receptors derive from a human donor in good health. Some libraries in this study had Jurkat cell RNA spiked in. Each CDR3 is given with its conserved first and last residue. The order of the fields is D gene, clone size, V gene, J gene, CDR3 protein, CDR3 DNA. The D gene is left open where the match is weak. Rows may omit the clone size; those that give it use once, few, many or a size class.

TRBD1	many	TRBV19	TRBJ1-5	CASSTGTENQPQHF	TGTGCCAGTAGTACCGGGACAGAGAATCAGCCCCAGCATTTT
NA	many	TRBV6-2/TRBV6-3	TRBJ1-5	CASSYSGGSQPQHF	TGTGCCAGCAGTTACTCTGGGGGCTCTCAGCCCCAGCATTTT
TRBD2	many	TRBV6-2/TRBV6-3	TRBJ2-2	CASSLTSENTGELFF	TGTGCCAGCAGTCTAACTAGCGAGAACACCGGGGAGCTGTTTTTT
NA	many	TRBV20-1	TRBJ1-1	CSARVGGEGKNTEAFF	TGCAGTGCTAGAGTGGGGGGTGAGGGCAAGAACACTGAAGCTTTCTTT
TRBD1	many	TRBV6-2/TRBV6-3	TRBJ1-1	CADTPGQGTEAFF	TGTGCCGACACGCCGGGACAGGGGACTGAAGCTTTCTTT
TRBD2	NA	TRBV2	TRBJ2-3	CASSDWEGADTQYF	TGTGCCAGCAGTGATTGGGAGGGCGCAGATACGCAGTATTTT
NA	few	TRBV6-2/TRBV6-3	TRBJ2-5	CASSYKVGEETQYF	TGTGCCAGCAGTTACAAAGTGGGGGAGGAGACCCAGTACTTC
NA	many	TRBV28	TRBJ2-5	CASSPLSGDETQYF	TGTGCCAGCAGCCCTCTAAGTGGAGATGAGACCCAGTACTTC
NA	NA	TRBV12-5	TRBJ2-7	CASGLGVTPSYEQYF	TGTGCTAGTGGTTTGGGGGTGACACCGTCCTACGAGCAGTACTTC
NA	NA	TRBV4-3	TRBJ2-2	CASSGSRETGELFF	TGCGCCAGCAGCGGCAGCAGGGAGACCGGGGAGCTGTTTTTT
TRBD2	few	TRBV7-9	TRBJ2-3	CASSSLVGASGRSTDTQYF	TGTGCCAGCAGCTCCTTAGTGGGAGCTAGCGGGAGATCGACAGATACGCAGTATTTT
NA	few	TRBV6-2/TRBV6-3	TRBJ2-7	CASSYRDNYEQYF	TGTGCCAGCAGTTATCGGGACAACTACGAGCAGTACTTC
NA	many	TRBV5-1	TRBJ2-7	CASSLVSDYEQYF	TGCGCCAGCAGCTTGGTTAGCGACTACGAGCAGTACTTC
TRBD2	few	TRBV14	TRBJ2-3	CASSQTGLAGFSNTQYF	TGTGCCAGCAGCCAAACGGGACTAGCGGGATTTTCAAATACGCAGTATTTT
NA	few	TRBV30	TRBJ2-7	CAWTAGAGLYEQYF	TGTGCCTGGACCGCCGGAGCGGGCCTCTACGAGCAGTACTTC
NA	NA	TRBV3-1	TRBJ1-1	CASSPNRVRNTEAFF	TGTGCCAGCAGCCCCAACAGGGTGAGGAACACTGAAGCTTTCTTT